The text below deals with one T cell receptor beta chain. Its antigen is unidentified. The CDR3 runs to 14 residues. V was cut by 3 bases and J by 6 bases, with 12 bases left in between. CDR1 and CDR2 (germline): MGHRA, YSYEKL. The sample is drawn from a study of tissue T cells after allogeneic stem cell transplantation. At the level of the study: This research-autopsy study prospectively enrolled adult allogeneic hematopoietic cell transplant recipients with steroid-refractory graft-versus-host disease. Of the grafts for graft-versus-host disease patients, several were unmodified and three CD34-selected. Study-wide results and limits: Which tissue TCRs were alloreactive or antigen-specific was not determined. Some clones might be persisting host cells.

Data came from immunoSEQ multiplex PCR; TCRdb stores just in-frame clones and leaves some out. The sample shows around 40,000 clones, roughly 92% of them seen only once. Specimen: blood, collected before transplantation. This chain uses TRBV4-1 with TRBJ2-1; D unclear. The clonotype was recovered from a woman aged 35-75 years who later had graft-versus-host disease after an allogeneic stem cell transplant. This CDR3 is CASSHPTVANEQFF. The CDR3 nucleotides read TGCGCCAGCAGCCACCCGACCGTGGCCAATGAGCAGTTCTTC.